This T cell receptor (beta chain) was sequenced during a study of T cell responses to AZD1222 COVID-19 vaccine. Study-level information: Second-dose intervals of approximately 4 or approximately 12 weeks were pooled. Study outcomes and limitations: Reportedly, nearly half of unique spike TCRs recognized epitopes outside B.1.351/B.1.1.7 mutations. Most donors were white British, females outnumbered males, and clonal diversity was possibly underestimated. Spike-specific TCR breadth and depth were elevated following two AZD1222 doses.

Points on this clone: The antigen is not known. At one end the junction does not follow the germline gene, possibly because of a read error.

The CDR3 is 16 amino acids. The germline V gene encodes CDR1 SSHAT and CDR2 FNYEAQ (reference sequence). Generated by immunoSEQ multiplex PCR, the TCRdb table keeps only in-frame clones and is missing some. The table includes some 120,000 clones, approximately 84% detected once. This rearrangement joins TRBV7-7 to TRBJ2-2; 8 bases match TRBD2. The source is an adult in good health. The sample in question was peripheral blood, obtained on day 0 of AZD1222 vaccination. The CDR3: CASSLAGQPNTGELFF. The CDR3 DNA reads TGTGCTAGCAGCTTAGCGGGACAACCGAACACCGGGGAGCTGTTTTTT.